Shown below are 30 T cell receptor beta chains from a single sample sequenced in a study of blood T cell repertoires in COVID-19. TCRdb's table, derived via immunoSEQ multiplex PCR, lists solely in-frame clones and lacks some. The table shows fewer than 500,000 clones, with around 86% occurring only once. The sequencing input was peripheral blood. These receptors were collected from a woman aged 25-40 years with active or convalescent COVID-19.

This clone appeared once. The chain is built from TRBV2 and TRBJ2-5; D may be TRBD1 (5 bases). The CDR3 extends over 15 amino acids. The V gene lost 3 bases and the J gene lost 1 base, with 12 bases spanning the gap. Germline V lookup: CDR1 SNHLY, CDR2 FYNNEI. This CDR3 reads CASSDRATSQETQYF. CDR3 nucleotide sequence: TGTGCCAGCAGTGACAGGGCAACGTCCCAAGAGACCCAGTACTTC.

CDR3 nucleotide sequence: TGTGCCATCAGTCGGGAAAATCAGCCCCAGCATTTT. This sequence encodes CAISRENQPQHF. The V call is TRBV10-3, the J call TRBJ1-5; D is uncertain. With 5 bases removed from V and 4 bases from J, the gap between germline ends came to 6 bases. CDR3 length: 12 residues. Germline V gene lookup returns CDR1 ENHRY and CDR2 SYGVKD.

The CDR3 loop is CASSQPTSGGKTTGELFF. CDR3 DNA sequence: TGTGCCAGCAGCCAACCGACTAGCGGGGGAAAAACTACCGGGGAGCTGTTTTTT. The V call is TRBV5-6, the J call TRBJ2-2; 12 nucleotides align to TRBD2. The V segment lost 4 bases and the J segment 5 bases; nucleotides outside the gene matches: 12. This CDR3 contains 18 residues. Germline lookup yields CDR1 SGHDT and CDR2 YYEEEE. The variable domain in full, with the rest retrieved from reference TRBV5-6 and TRBJ2-2, is DAGVTQSPTHLIKTRGQQVTLRCSPKSGHDTVSWYQQALGQGPQFIFQYYEEEERQRGNFPDRFSGHQFPNYSSELNVNALLLGDSALYLCASSQPTSGGKTTGELFFGEGSRLTVL.

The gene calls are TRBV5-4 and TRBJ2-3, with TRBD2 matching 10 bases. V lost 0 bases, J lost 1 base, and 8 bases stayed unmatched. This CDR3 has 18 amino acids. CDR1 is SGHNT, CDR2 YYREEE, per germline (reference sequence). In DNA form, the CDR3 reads TGTGCCAGCAGCTTGGGCCTAGCGGGGGTGCGCGGCACAGATACGCAGTATTTT. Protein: CASSLGLAGVRGTDTQYF.

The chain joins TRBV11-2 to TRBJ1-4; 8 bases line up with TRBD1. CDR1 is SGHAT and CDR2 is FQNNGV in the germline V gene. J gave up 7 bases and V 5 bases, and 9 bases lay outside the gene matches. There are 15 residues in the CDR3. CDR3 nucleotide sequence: TGTGCCAGCAGCCGCGCGGACAGGGAAGCTGAAAAACTGTTTTTT. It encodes CASSRADREAEKLFF.

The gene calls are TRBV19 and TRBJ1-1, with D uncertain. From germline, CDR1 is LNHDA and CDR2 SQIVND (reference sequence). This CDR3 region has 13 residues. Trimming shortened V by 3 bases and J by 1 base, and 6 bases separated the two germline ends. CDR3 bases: TGTGCCAGTAGTATTTCAGGGAACACTGAAGCTTTCTTT. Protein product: CASSISGNTEAFF.

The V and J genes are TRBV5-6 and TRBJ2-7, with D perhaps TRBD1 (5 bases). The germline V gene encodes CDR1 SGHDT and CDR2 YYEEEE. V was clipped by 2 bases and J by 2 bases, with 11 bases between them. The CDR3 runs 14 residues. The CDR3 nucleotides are TGTGCCAGCAGCTTCAGGGATCGCACCTACGAGCAGTACTTC. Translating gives CASSFRDRTYEQYF.

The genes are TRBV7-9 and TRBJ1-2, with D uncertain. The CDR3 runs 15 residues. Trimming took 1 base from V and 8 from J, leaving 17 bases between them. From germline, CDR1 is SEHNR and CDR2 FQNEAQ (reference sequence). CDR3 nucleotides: TGTGCCAGCAGCTTAGAAGGGAGAGGGCGCCGAGGCTACACCTTC. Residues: CASSLEGRGRRGYTF. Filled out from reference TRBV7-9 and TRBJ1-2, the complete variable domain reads DTGVSQNPRHKITKRGQNVTFRCDPISEHNRLYWYRQTLGQGPEFLTYFQNEAQLEKSRLLSDRFSAERPKGSFSTLEIQRTEQGDSAMYLCASSLEGRGRRGYTFGSGTRLTVV.

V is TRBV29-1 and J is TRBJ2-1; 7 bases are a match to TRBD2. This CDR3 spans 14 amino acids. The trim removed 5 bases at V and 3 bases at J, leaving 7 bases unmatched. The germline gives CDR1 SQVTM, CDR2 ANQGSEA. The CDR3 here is CSVSGGDYYNEQFF. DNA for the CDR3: TGCAGCGTTTCCGGCGGGGACTACTACAATGAGCAGTTCTTC.

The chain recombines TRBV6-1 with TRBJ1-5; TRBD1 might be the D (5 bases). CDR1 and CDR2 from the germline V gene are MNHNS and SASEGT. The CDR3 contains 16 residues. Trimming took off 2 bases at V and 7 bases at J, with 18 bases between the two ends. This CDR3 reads CASSELGAGWEQPQHF. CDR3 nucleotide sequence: TGTGCCAGCAGTGAACTAGGGGCAGGGTGGGAACAGCCCCAGCATTTT.

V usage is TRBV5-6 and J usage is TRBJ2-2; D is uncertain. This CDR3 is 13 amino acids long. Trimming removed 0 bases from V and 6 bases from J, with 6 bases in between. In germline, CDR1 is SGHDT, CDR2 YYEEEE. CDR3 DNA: TGTGCCAGCAGCTTGGCCAATTCCGGGGAGCTGTTTTTT. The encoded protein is CASSLANSGELFF.

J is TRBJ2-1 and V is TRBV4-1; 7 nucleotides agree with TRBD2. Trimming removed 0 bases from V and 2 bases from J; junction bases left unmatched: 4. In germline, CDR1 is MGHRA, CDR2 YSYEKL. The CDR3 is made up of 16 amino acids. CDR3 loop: CASSQDEGGAYNEQFF. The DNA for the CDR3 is TGCGCCAGCAGCCAAGATGAGGGAGGGGCCTACAATGAGCAGTTCTTC.

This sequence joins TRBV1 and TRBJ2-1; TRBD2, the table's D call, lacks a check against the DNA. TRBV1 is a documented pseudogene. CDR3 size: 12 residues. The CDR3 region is CTSSRGTYEQFF. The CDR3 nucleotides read TGCACCAGCAGCCGCGGGACTTATGAGCAGTTCTTC.

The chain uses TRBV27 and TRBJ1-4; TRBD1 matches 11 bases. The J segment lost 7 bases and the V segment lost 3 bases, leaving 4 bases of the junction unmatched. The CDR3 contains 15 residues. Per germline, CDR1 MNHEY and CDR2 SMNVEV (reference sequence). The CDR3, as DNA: TGTGCCAGCAGTTTCTTGGGACAGGGGGTTGAAAAACTGTTTTTT. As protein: CASSFLGQGVEKLFF.

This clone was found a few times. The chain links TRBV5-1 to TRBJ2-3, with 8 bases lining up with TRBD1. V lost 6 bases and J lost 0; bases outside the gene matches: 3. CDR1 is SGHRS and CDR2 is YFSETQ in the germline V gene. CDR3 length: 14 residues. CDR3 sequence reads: CASTTGGSTDTQYF. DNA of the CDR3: TGCGCCAGCACCACAGGGGGGAGCACAGATACGCAGTATTTT.

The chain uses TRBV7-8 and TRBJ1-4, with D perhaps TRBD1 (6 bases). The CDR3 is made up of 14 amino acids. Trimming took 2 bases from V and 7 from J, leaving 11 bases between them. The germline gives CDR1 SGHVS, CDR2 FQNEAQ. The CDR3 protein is CASSLIQGAEKLFF. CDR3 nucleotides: TGTGCCAGCAGCTTAATACAGGGTGCTGAAAAACTGTTTTTT.

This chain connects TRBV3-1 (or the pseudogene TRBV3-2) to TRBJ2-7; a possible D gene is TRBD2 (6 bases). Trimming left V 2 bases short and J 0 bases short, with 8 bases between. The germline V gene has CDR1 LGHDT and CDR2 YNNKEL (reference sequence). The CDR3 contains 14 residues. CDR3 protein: CASSQRGNSYEQYF. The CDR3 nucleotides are TGTGCCAGCAGCCAACGGGGGAACTCCTACGAGCAGTACTTC.

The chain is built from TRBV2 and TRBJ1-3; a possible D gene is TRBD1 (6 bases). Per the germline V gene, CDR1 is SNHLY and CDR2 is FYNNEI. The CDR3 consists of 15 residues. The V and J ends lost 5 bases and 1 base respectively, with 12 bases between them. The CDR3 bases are TGTGCCAGCAGTTTGGACAGCCAGTCTGGAAACACCATATATTTT. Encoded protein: CASSLDSQSGNTIYF.

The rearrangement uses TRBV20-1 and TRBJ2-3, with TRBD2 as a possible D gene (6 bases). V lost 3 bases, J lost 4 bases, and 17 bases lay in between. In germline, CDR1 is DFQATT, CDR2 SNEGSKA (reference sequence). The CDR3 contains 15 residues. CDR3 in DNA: TGCAGTGCTAGTGCGGCGGGAAAGGTGGCAGATACGCAGTATTTT. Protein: CSASAAGKVADTQYF.

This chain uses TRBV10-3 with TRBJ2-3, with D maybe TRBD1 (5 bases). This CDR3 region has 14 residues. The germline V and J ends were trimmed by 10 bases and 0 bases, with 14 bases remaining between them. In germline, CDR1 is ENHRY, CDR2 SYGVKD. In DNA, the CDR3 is TGTGCCAATTGGGGCGGAACTAGCACAGATACGCAGTATTTT. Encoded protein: CANWGGTSTDTQYF.

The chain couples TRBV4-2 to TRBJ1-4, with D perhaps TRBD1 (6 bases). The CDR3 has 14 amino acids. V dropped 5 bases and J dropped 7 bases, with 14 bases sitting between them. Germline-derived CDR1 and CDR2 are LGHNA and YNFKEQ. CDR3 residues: CASSGRGGLEKLFF. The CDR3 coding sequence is TGTGCCAGCAGCGGCCGGGGGGGCCTTGAAAAACTGTTTTTT.

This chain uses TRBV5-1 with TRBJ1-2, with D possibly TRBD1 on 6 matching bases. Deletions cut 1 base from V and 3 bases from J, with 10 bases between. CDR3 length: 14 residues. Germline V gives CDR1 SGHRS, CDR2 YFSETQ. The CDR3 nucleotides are TGCGCCAGCAGCTTGTCGACAGGCGACTATGGCTACACCTTC. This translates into CASSLSTGDYGYTF.

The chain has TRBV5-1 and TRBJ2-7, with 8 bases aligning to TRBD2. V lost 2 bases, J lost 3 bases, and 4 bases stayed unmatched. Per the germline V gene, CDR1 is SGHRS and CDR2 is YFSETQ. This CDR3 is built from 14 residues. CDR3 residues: CASSLRGGNYEQYF. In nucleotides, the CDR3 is TGCGCCAGCAGCTTACGGGGGGGAAACTACGAGCAGTACTTC.

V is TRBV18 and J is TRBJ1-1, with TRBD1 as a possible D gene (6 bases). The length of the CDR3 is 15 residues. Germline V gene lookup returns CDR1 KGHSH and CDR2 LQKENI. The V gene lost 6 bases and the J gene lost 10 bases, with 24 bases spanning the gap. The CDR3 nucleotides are TGTGCCAGCTCGCCAGAACGGACAGCCCAAGGGAGAGCTTTCTTT. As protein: CASSPERTAQGRAFF.

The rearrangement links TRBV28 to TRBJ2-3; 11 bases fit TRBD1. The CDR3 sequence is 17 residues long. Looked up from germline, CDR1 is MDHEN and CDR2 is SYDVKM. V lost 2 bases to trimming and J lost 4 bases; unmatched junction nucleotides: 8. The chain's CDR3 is CASSLHRDRGFADTQYF. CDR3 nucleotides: TGTGCCAGCAGTTTACACCGGGACAGGGGGTTCGCAGATACGCAGTATTTT. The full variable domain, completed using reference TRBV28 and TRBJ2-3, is DVKVTQSSRYLVKRTGEKVFLECVQDMDHENMFWYRQDPGLGLRLIYFSYDVKMKEKGDIPEGYSVSREKKERFSLILESASTNQTSMYLCASSLHRDRGFADTQYFGPGTRLTVL.

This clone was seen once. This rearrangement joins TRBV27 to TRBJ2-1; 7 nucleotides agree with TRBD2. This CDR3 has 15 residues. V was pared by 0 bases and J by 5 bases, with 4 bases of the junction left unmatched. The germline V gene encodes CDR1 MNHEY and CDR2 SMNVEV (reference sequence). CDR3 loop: CASSLSPSGNNEQFF. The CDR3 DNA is TGTGCCAGCAGTTTATCGCCCAGCGGGAACAATGAGCAGTTCTTC.

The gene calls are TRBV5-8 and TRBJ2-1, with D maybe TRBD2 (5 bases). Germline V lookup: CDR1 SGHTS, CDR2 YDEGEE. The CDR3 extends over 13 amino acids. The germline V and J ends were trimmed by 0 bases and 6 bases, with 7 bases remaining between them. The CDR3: CASSLVALNEQFF. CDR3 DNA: TGTGCCAGCAGCTTGGTAGCGCTCAATGAGCAGTTCTTC. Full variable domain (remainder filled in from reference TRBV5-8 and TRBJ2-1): EAGVTQSPTHLIKTRGQQATLRCSPISGHTSVYWYQQALGLGLQFLLWYDEGEERNRGNFPPRFSGRQFPNYSSELNVNALELEDSALYLCASSLVALNEQFFGPGTRLTVL.

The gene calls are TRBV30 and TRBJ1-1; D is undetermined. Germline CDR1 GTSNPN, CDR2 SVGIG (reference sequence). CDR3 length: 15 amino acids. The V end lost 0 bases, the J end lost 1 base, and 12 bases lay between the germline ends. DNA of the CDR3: TGTGCCTGGAGTGTCCTTGCGGAGGGGAACACTGAAGCTTTCTTT. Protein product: CAWSVLAEGNTEAFF.

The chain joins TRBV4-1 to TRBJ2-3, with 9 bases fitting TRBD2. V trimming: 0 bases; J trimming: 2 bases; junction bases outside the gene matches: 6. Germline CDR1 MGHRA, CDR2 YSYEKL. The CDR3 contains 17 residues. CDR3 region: CASSQDQASGNTDTQYF. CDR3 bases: TGCGCCAGCAGCCAAGATCAGGCTAGCGGGAACACAGATACGCAGTATTTT.

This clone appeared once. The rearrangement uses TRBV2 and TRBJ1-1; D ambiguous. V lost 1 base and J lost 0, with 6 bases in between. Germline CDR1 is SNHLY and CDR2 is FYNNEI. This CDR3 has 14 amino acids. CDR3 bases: TGTGCCAGCAGTGAAGTGGGCATGAACACTGAAGCTTTCTTT. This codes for CASSEVGMNTEAFF.